This TCR beta chain was recorded in a study of blood T cell repertoires in COVID-19. Study-level background: The samples span acute and convalescent COVID-19 from the United States, Italy and Spain. The analysed material was cDNA or gDNA that came from T cells, B-cell-depleted T cells, or PBMCs.

V lost 2 bases and J 5 bases, leaving 14 bases between the germline ends. The CDR3 is 15 amino acids. CDR1 is SGHAT, CDR2 FQDESV, per germline (reference sequence). Methods used by the authors: Estimation of nucleated cell counts was performed using reference gene primer amplification. Sequenced by immunoSEQ multiplex PCR; TCRdb stores in-frame clones only, minus some. V, J and clone size are taken as reported in that table, and D and trimming were inferred from the DNA itself. The sample yields tens of thousands of clones, approximately 84% seen once. Sequenced: peripheral blood. The receptor comes from a human donor in a cohort sampled during active COVID-19. The chain carries TRBV11-1 and TRBJ2-3; possible D gene TRBD2, 6 bases. Here the CDR3 reads CASSLTGLPLDTQYF. The CDR3 DNA follows: TGTGCCAGCAGCTTAACGGGACTGCCCCTAGATACGCAGTATTTT.